Sequencing of this T cell receptor (beta chain) was carried out in a study of post-analysis software for immune sequencing data. Across the study: Patients had relapsing-remitting, secondary progressive or progressive-relapsing multiple sclerosis; some lacked subtype. Study-wide results and limits: Co-batched samples clustered tightly together by F measure. Patients with multiple sclerosis recorded significantly lower normalized Chao1 diversity than controls, the study found. Included in a set of about 5 TRBV segments more frequent in patients than controls were TRBV5-6, TRBV5-1 and TRBV20-1.

This clonotype showed up many times. The antigen is undetermined. The germline V gene has CDR1 DFQATT and CDR2 SNEGSKA (reference sequence). J gave up 1 base and V 1 base, and 1 base lay outside the gene matches. CDR3 length: 15 amino acids. Unique molecular identifiers tagged the TCR beta cDNA libraries. Between roughly 1 and 10 million T cells gave rise to hundreds of thousands of cDNA molecules. TCRdb called the PCR reads again in MiXCR, with one record for every CDR3 protein. The sample lists under 200,000 distinct CDR3 sequences, about 30% seen once, with 3% to 3.5% in the top ten. The sample was blood. The chain joins TRBV20-1 to TRBJ2-4, with 10 nucleotides matching TRBD1. This clonotype was obtained from a girl aged 2-17 years with multiple sclerosis. The CDR3 DNA sequence: TGCAGTGCTAGAGGACAGGGGGCTGCCAAAAACATTCAGTACTTC. Translation gives CSARGQGAAKNIQYF.